The 32 T cell receptor beta chains below come from one sample, sequenced in a study of cytomegalovirus exposure and HLA in healthy donors. Amplification used 60 Vbeta primers and 13 Jbeta primers. Produced via immunoSEQ multiplex PCR; TCRdb's table is partial and in-frame only. The sample carries about 120,000 clones, 81% recorded once. Sequences were obtained from PBMCs. All receptors come from a woman in her 30s in good health and CMV-seronegative.

The CDR3 DNA follows: TGTGCCAGCAGCTTGGTGACGGGAGGAACCGGGGAGCTGTTTTTT. Amino acids: CASSLVTGGTGELFF. This sequence joins TRBV5-4 and TRBJ2-2, with TRBD2 identical over 7 bases. This CDR3 comprises 15 residues. With V trimmed by 0 bases and J by 5 bases, 4 bases remained unmatched. Germline loops: CDR1 SGHNT, CDR2 YYREEE (reference sequence). Combining the CDR3 with reference TRBV5-4 and TRBJ2-2 gives the whole variable domain ETGVTQSPTHLIKTRGQQVTLRCSSQSGHNTVSWYQQALGQGPQFIFQYYREEENGRGNFPPRFSGLQFPNYSSELNVNALELDDSALYLCASSLVTGGTGELFFGEGSRLTVL.

This clone has only one observation. V is TRBV5-1 and J is TRBJ1-5, with 8 bases matching TRBD1. Per germline, CDR1 SGHRS and CDR2 YFSETQ. The V gene end was trimmed by 3 bases and the J gene end by 4 bases; junction bases not matched to a gene: 3. CDR3 length equals 14 residues. The CDR3 sequence: CASSSGQGNQPQHF. The CDR3 nucleotides are TGCGCCAGCAGCTCTGGACAGGGTAATCAGCCCCAGCATTTT.

The V gene is TRBV7-2, the J gene TRBJ2-7; 7 bases align to TRBD2. V shed 6 bases and J 5 bases; nucleotides not matched to a gene: 13. The CDR3 is made up of 15 amino acids. Germline CDR1 SGHTA, CDR2 FQGNSA. CDR3 in DNA: TGTGCCAGCAGGCCCTCAAGGACTAGGACACACGAGCAGTACTTC. This encodes CASRPSRTRTHEQYF.

This clone was seen more than once but under ten times. The chain joins TRBV28 to TRBJ1-5; the D gene is possibly TRBD1 (5 bases). This CDR3 is 13 amino acids long. Germline V gene data show CDR1 as MDHEN and CDR2 as SYDVKM. Trimming cost V 2 bases and J 6 bases, with 8 bases left between them. CDR3 in DNA: TGTGCCAGCAGTTTAAGGGGTATTCAGCCCCAGCATTTT. Protein sequence: CASSLRGIQPQHF.

This clone came up once. The chain has TRBV10-1 and TRBJ2-1; tentative D call: TRBD1 (6 bases). CDR3 length: 17 residues. CDR1 and CDR2 (germline): WNHNN, SYGVQD (reference sequence). The germline V and J ends were trimmed by 0 bases and 4 bases, with 16 bases remaining between them. The CDR3 DNA reads TGCGCCAGCAGTGAGTCTGTGGGGGCAGGGGTGTACAATGAGCAGTTCTTC. Protein sequence: CASSESVGAGVYNEQFF.

This chain uses TRBV30 with TRBJ2-1; perhaps TRBD2 as D (5 bases). CDR1 GTSNPN and CDR2 SVGIG come from the germline V gene (reference sequence). With 2 bases removed from V and 2 bases from J, the gap between germline ends came to 16 bases. The CDR3 runs to 16 residues. The CDR3 is CAWSLPLQRPYNEQFF. As DNA, the CDR3 is TGTGCCTGGAGTCTCCCTCTCCAGCGGCCCTACAATGAGCAGTTCTTC.

The chain couples TRBV5-1 to TRBJ1-2; 9 nucleotides agree with TRBD1. V gave up 4 bases and J gave up 4 bases; unmatched junction bases: 14. This CDR3 comprises 17 residues. The V gene's germline CDR1 is SGHRS and CDR2 YFSETQ. CDR3 sequence reads: CASSGRQGVPLSYGYTF. The CDR3, as DNA: TGCGCCAGCAGCGGCCGACAGGGGGTCCCGCTTAGCTATGGCTACACCTTC.

The chain has TRBV28 and TRBJ2-5, with 8 bases lining up with TRBD1. The germline V gene encodes CDR1 MDHEN and CDR2 SYDVKM. This CDR3 contains 14 residues. Trimming cost V 5 bases and J 8 bases; bases outside gene matches: 10. CDR3 region: CASSVANRGITQYF. DNA of the CDR3: TGTGCCAGCAGTGTAGCTAACAGGGGGATCACCCAGTACTTC. The full variable domain, rest sourced from reference TRBV28 and TRBJ2-5, is DVKVTQSSRYLVKRTGEKVFLECVQDMDHENMFWYRQDPGLGLRLIYFSYDVKMKEKGDIPEGYSVSREKKERFSLILESASTNQTSMYLCASSVANRGITQYFGPGTRLLVL.

This rearrangement joins TRBV6-1 to TRBJ2-2; tentatively, D is TRBD2 (5 bases). CDR3 size: 12 residues. CDR1 is MNHNS and CDR2 is SASEGT in the germline V gene. Trimming stripped 7 bases from V and 7 bases from J, with 10 bases between. CDR3 protein: CASMGALGELFF. The CDR3, as DNA: TGTGCCAGCATGGGAGCTCTCGGGGAGCTGTTTTTT.

J is TRBJ2-7 and V is TRBV5-1; 13 positions match TRBD2. With 4 bases clipped from V and 10 bases from J, the junction kept 8 bases outside the gene matches. Germline CDR1 and CDR2: SGHRS and YFSETQ. This CDR3 is 14 amino acids long. The CDR3 reads CASSPGTSGVTQYF. CDR3 DNA sequence: TGCGCCAGCAGCCCCGGGACTAGCGGGGTCACCCAGTACTTC.

The chain links TRBV7-9 to TRBJ2-5, with 7 bases identical to TRBD1. The CDR3 is made up of 16 amino acids. The ends lost 5 bases at V and 2 bases at J; junction bases unmatched: 11. Per the germline V gene, CDR1 is SEHNR and CDR2 is FQNEAQ (reference sequence). The DNA for the CDR3 is TGTGCCAGCAGCCACCTCCGGACAGGACCGCAAGAGACCCAGTACTTC. Its translation is CASSHLRTGPQETQYF.

Turning to this clone: The sample carries other DNA sequences with the same CDR3. The V call is TRBV18, the J call TRBJ2-7; 8 nucleotides match TRBD1. CDR1 is KGHSH and CDR2 is LQKENI in the germline V gene. Trimming at V came to 3 bases and at J to 3 bases, leaving 1 base not matched to a gene. CDR3 length: 13 residues. CDR3 nucleotide sequence: TGTGCCAGCTCACCGGGACAGGTCTACGAGCAGTACTTC. Residues: CASSPGQVYEQYF. The full variable domain, rest sourced from reference TRBV18 and TRBJ2-7, is NAGVMQNPRHLVRRRGQEARLRCSPMKGHSHVYWYRQLPEEGLKFMVYLQKENIIDESGMPKERFSAEFPKEGPSILRIQQVVRGDSAAYFCASSPGQVYEQYFGPGTRLTVT.

The rearrangement links TRBV7-6 to TRBJ1-5; 8 bases fit TRBD1. Unmatched junction bases numbered 11, after V lost 3 bases and J lost 4 bases. Germline V gene data show CDR1 as SGHVS and CDR2 as FNYEAQ. The CDR3 spans 17 residues. The CDR3 DNA sequence: TGTGCCAGCAGCTTCAAACCAGGACAGGGCTTAAATCAGCCCCAGCATTTT. Translated, it gives CASSFKPGQGLNQPQHF.

The chain links TRBV7-2 to TRBJ2-7; 9 bases line up with TRBD2. Germline CDR1 and CDR2: SGHTA and FQGNSA. V shed 1 base and J 2 bases; nucleotides not matched to a gene: 0. The CDR3 has 14 residues. The CDR3 DNA follows: TGTGCCAGCAGCTTAGGACTAGCGGCCTACGAGCAGTACTTC. Its translation: CASSLGLAAYEQYF.

V gene TRBV6-5 combines with J gene TRBJ2-7; 7 nucleotides match TRBD1. The length of the CDR3 is 14 residues. Germline assignment: CDR1 MNHEY and CDR2 SVGAGI. Unmatched junction bases numbered 7, after V lost 5 bases and J lost 3 bases. CDR3: CASSAGTAYYEQYF. The DNA for the CDR3 is TGTGCCAGCAGTGCCGGGACAGCGTACTACGAGCAGTACTTC.

This sequence joins TRBV6-1 and TRBJ1-5, with TRBD1 as a possible D gene (6 bases). Trimming took off 1 base at V and 7 bases at J, with 14 bases between the two ends. The CDR3 extends over 15 amino acids. CDR1 MNHNS and CDR2 SASEGT come from the germline V gene. CDR3 protein: CASSEVRGIAQPQHF. The CDR3 bases are TGTGCCAGCAGTGAAGTGAGGGGGATCGCCCAGCCCCAGCATTTT.

The chain combines TRBV7-6 with TRBJ2-1, with 8 bases identical to TRBD2. The CDR3 runs to 15 residues. V gave up 4 bases and J gave up 4 bases; unmatched junction bases: 6. Looked up from germline, CDR1 is SGHVS and CDR2 is FNYEAQ. CDR3 sequence (DNA): TGTGCCAGCAGCTCTCGTGGACTAGCTTACAATGAGCAGTTCTTC. Translation: CASSSRGLAYNEQFF.

DNA of the CDR3: TGTGCCAGCAGTGACTACACCACTAGGCGCAGCACAGATACGCAGTATTTT. Encoded protein: CASSDYTTRRSTDTQYF. The chain recombines TRBV25-1 with TRBJ2-3, with a tentative D call TRBD2 (5 bases). Germline V CDR1 and CDR2: MGHDK, SYGVNS. V was cut by 3 bases and J by 0 bases, with 16 bases left in between. This CDR3 region has 17 residues.

The V call is TRBV6-4, the J call TRBJ1-3, with D maybe TRBD1 (6 bases). Germline V gene sequence: CDR1 MRHNA, CDR2 SNTAGT. The germline V and J ends were trimmed by 6 bases and 1 base, with 10 bases remaining between them. The CDR3 has 14 residues. The CDR3 loop is CASRNRESGNTIYF. CDR3 DNA: TGTGCCAGCAGAAACAGGGAATCTGGAAACACCATATATTTT.

The rearrangement uses TRBV11-1 and TRBJ2-1; 10 bases line up with TRBD2. Germline CDR1 SGHAT, CDR2 FQDESV (reference sequence). CDR3 length equals 16 residues. Trimming cost V 2 bases and J 4 bases; bases outside gene matches: 5. The CDR3 region has the DNA TGTGCCAGCAGCTTACAGAGCGGGAGGGATTACAATGAGCAGTTCTTC. Its protein is CASSLQSGRDYNEQFF.

The chain employs TRBV6-6 and TRBJ1-1; TRBD1 might be the D (6 bases). This CDR3 spans 14 amino acids. The germline V and J ends were trimmed by 0 bases and 7 bases, with 12 bases remaining between them. Germline values: CDR1 MNHNY, CDR2 SVGAGI (reference sequence). The CDR3 reads CASSYSGGRNEAFF. For the CDR3, the DNA is TGTGCCAGCAGTTACTCGGGGGGGCGTAATGAAGCTTTCTTT.

This clone was found once. This chain uses TRBV5-4 with TRBJ2-3; D call uncertain. Germline values: CDR1 SGHNT, CDR2 YYREEE (reference sequence). Trimming removed 1 base from V and 4 bases from J, with 4 bases in between. The CDR3 loop spans 12 amino acids. DNA of the CDR3: TGTGCCAGCAGCTTGTCGGCAGATACGCAGTATTTT. The encoded protein is CASSLSADTQYF.

V is TRBV27 and J is TRBJ2-1; D gene unclear. Germline loops: CDR1 MNHEY, CDR2 SMNVEV (reference sequence). Trimming took 5 bases from V and 4 from J, leaving 9 bases between them. The CDR3 spans 13 residues. Written as DNA, the CDR3 is TGTGCCAGCAGTCAAACAAGATACAATGAGCAGTTCTTC. Protein product: CASSQTRYNEQFF.

The chain combines TRBV11-2 with TRBJ2-1; 11 positions agree with TRBD2. This CDR3 region has 15 residues. V was pared by 4 bases and J by 7 bases, with 6 bases of the junction left unmatched. Germline V gene data show CDR1 as SGHAT and CDR2 as FQNNGV. CDR3 nucleotides: TGTGCCAGCAGCTACACTAGCGGGAGTATGAATGAGCAGTTCTTC. As protein: CASSYTSGSMNEQFF. The full variable domain, completed using reference TRBV11-2 and TRBJ2-1, is EAGVAQSPRYKIIEKRQSVAFWCNPISGHATLYWYQQILGQGPKLLIQFQNNGVVDDSQLPKDRFSAERLKGVDSTLKIQPAKLEDSAVYLCASSYTSGSMNEQFFGPGTRLTVL.

The chain employs TRBV30 and TRBJ1-6; D remains ambiguous. Germline V gives CDR1 GTSNPN, CDR2 SVGIG (reference sequence). CDR3 length: 13 amino acids. The germline V and J ends were trimmed by 4 bases and 7 bases, with 11 bases remaining between them. Here the CDR3 reads CAWNREENSPLHF. CDR3 DNA sequence: TGTGCCTGGAACCGGGAGGAGAATTCACCCCTCCACTTT.

As to this clone: The junction departs from germline at one end; a sequencing error may be responsible. This sequence joins TRBV7-7 and TRBJ2-1; weak D call: TRBD2 (6 bases). CDR1 is SSHAT, CDR2 FNYEAQ, per germline (reference sequence). This CDR3 has 13 residues. DNA of the CDR3: TGTGCTAGCAGCTTAGGGAGGAACAATGAGCAGTTCTTC. This gives the protein CASSLGRNNEQFF.

This chain uses TRBV29-1 with TRBJ2-3; tentative D call: TRBD2 (6 bases). Germline V lookup: CDR1 SQVTM, CDR2 ANQGSEA. CDR3 size: 16 residues. V was cut by 6 bases and J by 2 bases, with 21 bases left in between. The CDR3 nucleotides are TGCAGCGTCCCGACCGGGACCCCGGGGGTCACAGATACGCAGTATTTT. This sequence encodes CSVPTGTPGVTDTQYF.

The genes are TRBV28 and TRBJ1-5, with D uncertain. Germline CDR1 and CDR2: MDHEN and SYDVKM. The CDR3 loop spans 11 amino acids. Trimming removed 6 bases at V and 10 bases at J, with 10 bases between. In DNA, the CDR3 is TGTGCCAGCAGGGTTCCGGGACCCCAGCATTTT. Its translation: CASRVPGPQHF. Full variable domain (outside the CDR3, taken from reference TRBV28 and TRBJ1-5): DVKVTQSSRYLVKRTGEKVFLECVQDMDHENMFWYRQDPGLGLRLIYFSYDVKMKEKGDIPEGYSVSREKKERFSLILESASTNQTSMYLCASRVPGPQHFGDGTRLSIL.

The rearrangement joins TRBV28 to TRBJ2-1; TRBD2 might be the D (6 bases). V was clipped by 3 bases and J by 1 base, with 22 bases between them. CDR3 length equals 19 residues. Germline CDR1 reads MDHEN; CDR2 reads SYDVKM. The CDR3 region is CASSFAAPRGIGSYNEQFF. The CDR3 DNA reads as TGTGCCAGCAGTTTCGCGGCTCCCCGGGGGATTGGATCCTACAATGAGCAGTTCTTC.

As regards this clone: One end of the junction fails to match germline, which may point to a read error. The same CDR3 is also encoded by other DNA sequences in this sample. This chain connects TRBV5-4 to TRBJ2-7; no reliable D call. In germline, CDR1 is SGHNT, CDR2 YYREEE (reference sequence). The CDR3 is made up of 12 amino acids. CDR3 nucleotides: TGCGCCAGCAGCCTAAACCCCTACGAGCAGTACTTC. Protein product: CASSLNPYEQYF. Full variable domain (rest looked up from reference TRBV5-4 and TRBJ2-7): ETGVTQSPTHLIKTRGQQVTLRCSSQSGHNTVSWYQQALGQGPQFIFQYYREEENGRGNFPPRFSGLQFPNYSSELNVNALELDDSALYLCASSLNPYEQYFGPGTRLTVT.

J is TRBJ1-6 and V is TRBV5-1, with D possibly matching TRBD1 (5 bases). The V gene lost 4 bases and the J gene lost 9 bases, with 17 bases spanning the gap. This CDR3 is built from 15 residues. Germline assignment: CDR1 SGHRS and CDR2 YFSETQ. The CDR3 DNA follows: TGCGCCAGCAGCCCCTGGGTGGGGGGTAGTTCACCCCTCCACTTT. It specifies CASSPWVGGSSPLHF.

The rearrangement links TRBV21-1 to TRBJ2-3; TRBD2 was called by the table and not checked on the DNA. TRBV21-1 is a recognized pseudogene. This CDR3 has 16 amino acids. The CDR3 nucleotides are TGTGCCAGCAGCGCAGAGCGGGAGAACAAGACAGATACGCAGTATTTT. It translates to CASSAERENKTDTQYF.